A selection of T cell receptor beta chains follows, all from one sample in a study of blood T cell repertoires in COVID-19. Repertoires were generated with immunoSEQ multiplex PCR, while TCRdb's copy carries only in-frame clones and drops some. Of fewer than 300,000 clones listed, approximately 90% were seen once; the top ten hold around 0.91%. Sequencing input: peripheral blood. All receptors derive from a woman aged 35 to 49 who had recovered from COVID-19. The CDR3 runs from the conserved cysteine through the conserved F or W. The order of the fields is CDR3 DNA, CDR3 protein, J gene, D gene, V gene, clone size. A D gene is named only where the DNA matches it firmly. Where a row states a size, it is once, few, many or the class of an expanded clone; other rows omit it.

CDR3 DNA: TGTGCCAGCAGCGCCCGACTAGCGGGGGACACAGATACGCAGTATTTT; CDR3 protein: CASSARLAGDTDTQYF; J gene: TRBJ2-3; D gene: TRBD2; V gene: TRBV9; clone size: once
CDR3 DNA: TGTGCCTGGAGCGCCCGTGGAGGACGGGAGACCCAGTACTTC; CDR3 protein: CAWSARGGRETQYF; J gene: TRBJ2-5; D gene: .; V gene: TRBV30; clone size: .
CDR3 DNA: TGTGCCAGCAGCCCCGAAGATAGCGGGAGGGTATACGAGCAGTACTTC; CDR3 protein: CASSPEDSGRVYEQYF; J gene: TRBJ2-7; D gene: TRBD2; V gene: TRBV7-2; clone size: .
CDR3 DNA: TGTGCCATCAGTTTAGGACAGGTGAACACCGGGGAGCTGTTTTTT; CDR3 protein: CAISLGQVNTGELFF; J gene: TRBJ2-2; D gene: TRBD1; V gene: TRBV10-3; clone size: .
CDR3 DNA: TGTGCCAGCGTACGGGGGGGCGGTCATGATGGCTACACCTTC; CDR3 protein: CASVRGGGHDGYTF; J gene: TRBJ1-2; D gene: .; V gene: TRBV28; clone size: .
CDR3 DNA: TGTGCCAGCAGTTCCCCCGACAGGGGTAATTCACCCCTCCACTTT; CDR3 protein: CASSSPDRGNSPLHF; J gene: TRBJ1-6; D gene: TRBD1; V gene: TRBV6-9; clone size: .
CDR3 DNA: TGTGCCTGCGGGGAGACTGAAGCTTTCTTT; CDR3 protein: CACGETEAFF; J gene: TRBJ1-1; D gene: .; V gene: TRBV30; clone size: .
CDR3 DNA: TGTGCCAGCAGCCCCGACAGGTATCAGCCCCAGCATTTT; CDR3 protein: CASSPDRYQPQHF; J gene: TRBJ1-5; D gene: .; V gene: TRBV12-3/TRBV12-4; clone size: .
CDR3 DNA: TGTGCCTGGAGTTTGGACAGGGGAAATCAGCCCCAGCATTTT; CDR3 protein: CAWSLDRGNQPQHF; J gene: TRBJ1-5; D gene: TRBD1; V gene: TRBV30; clone size: once
CDR3 DNA: TGTGCCAGCAGCCGTAAGACTAGCGGGAGGGCAGATACGCAGTATTTT; CDR3 protein: CASSRKTSGRADTQYF; J gene: TRBJ2-3; D gene: TRBD2; V gene: TRBV7-2; clone size: .
CDR3 DNA: TGTGCCAGCAGTCCCCGGGCGGGCGGAACCTACGAGCAGTACTTC; CDR3 protein: CASSPRAGGTYEQYF; J gene: TRBJ2-7; D gene: .; V gene: TRBV6-5; clone size: .
CDR3 DNA: TGTGCCAGCGAAAGAACAGGGGTGAACACCGGGGAGCTGTTTTTT; CDR3 protein: CASERTGVNTGELFF; J gene: TRBJ2-2; D gene: TRBD1; V gene: TRBV19; clone size: .
CDR3 DNA: TGTGCCACCAGTGATTTAGCGGGAGTTGGTACGCAGTATTTT; CDR3 protein: CATSDLAGVGTQYF; J gene: TRBJ2-3; D gene: TRBD2; V gene: TRBV24-1; clone size: .
CDR3 DNA: TGTGCCAGCAGCTTATACGGGCTGGAGGGTGAGCAGTTCTTC; CDR3 protein: CASSLYGLEGEQFF; J gene: TRBJ2-1; D gene: .; V gene: TRBV7-9; clone size: .
CDR3 DNA: TGTGCCACCAGCTCAGAGCGGGGGCGGCATGAGCAGTTCTTC; CDR3 protein: CATSSERGRHEQFF; J gene: TRBJ2-1; D gene: TRBD2; V gene: TRBV15; clone size: .
CDR3 DNA: TGCGCCAGCAGCCCCATAGCGGGAGAGGCAGATACGCAGTATTTT; CDR3 protein: CASSPIAGEADTQYF; J gene: TRBJ2-3; D gene: TRBD2; V gene: TRBV5-1; clone size: .